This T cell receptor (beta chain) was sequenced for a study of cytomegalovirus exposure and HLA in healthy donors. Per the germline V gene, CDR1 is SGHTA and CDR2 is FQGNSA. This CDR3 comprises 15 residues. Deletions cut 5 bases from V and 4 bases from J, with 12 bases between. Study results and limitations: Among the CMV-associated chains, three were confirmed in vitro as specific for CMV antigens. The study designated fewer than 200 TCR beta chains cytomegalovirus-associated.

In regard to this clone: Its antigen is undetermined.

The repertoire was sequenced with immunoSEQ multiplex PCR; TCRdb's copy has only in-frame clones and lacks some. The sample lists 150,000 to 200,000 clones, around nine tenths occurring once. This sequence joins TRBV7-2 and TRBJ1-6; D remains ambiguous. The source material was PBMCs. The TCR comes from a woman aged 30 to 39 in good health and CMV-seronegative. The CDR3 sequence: CASSPRASYNSPLHF. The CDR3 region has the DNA TGTGCCAGCAGCCCCCGCGCGTCGTATAATTCACCCCTCCACTTT.